A single TCR beta chain is shown here with its context. No antigen is known for it. This specimen comes from a study of beta chain features in type 1 diabetes. Findings and limits, study-wide: There was a possibility that cDNA sequencing over-represented cells with high TCR expression. It was possible that PCR favored shorter templates, equally so in patients and controls.

Of the isolated RNA, all was reverse transcribed, and so the sequenced material was expressed TCRB transcripts. TCRdb keeps only in-frame clones here, not all; method: immunoSEQ multiplex PCR. The data contain hundreds of thousands of clones, over 25% of them seen just once; the ten biggest clones take up 0.065%. Sequenced sample: naive CD4+ T cells from blood. This clonotype was obtained from a man aged 18 to 29 in good health.

The chain's CDR3 is CASRSGNTGELFF. The CDR3 region has the DNA TGTGCCAGCAGGTCAGGGAACACCGGGGAGCTGTTTTTT. The genes are TRBV7-2 and TRBJ2-2, with D hard to call. This CDR3 is built from 13 residues. Trimming shortened V by 6 bases and J by 1 base, and 6 bases separated the two germline ends. CDR1 is SGHTA and CDR2 is FQGNSA in the germline V gene.